This TCR beta chain was retrieved from a study of blood T cell repertoires in COVID-19. Turning to the study itself: Specimens from acute and convalescent COVID-19 originated in the United States, Italy and Spain. In each case, the material was cDNA or gDNA derived from T cells, B-cell-depleted T cells, or PBMCs.

In the authors' methods: Amplification from reference gene primers served as the basis for estimated nucleated cell counts. The protocol was immunoSEQ multiplex PCR, while the TCRdb copy is restricted to in-frame clones and leaves out a portion. Clone size and the V and J calls come from that table; the DNA yielded D and trimming. The repertoire has around 160,000 clones, 70% to 90% of them found once; the top ten carry approximately 2.7%. Looked up from germline, CDR1 is MDHEN and CDR2 is SYDVKM. This CDR3 spans 14 amino acids. Trimming shortened V by 6 bases and J by 4 bases, and 13 bases separated the two germline ends.

The rearrangement uses TRBV28 and TRBJ1-3; D remains unclear. Sequencing was done on a sample of peripheral blood. The sequence came from a woman aged 40 to 55 with active or convalescent COVID-19. CDR3: CASSLRGPGNTIYF. CDR3 nucleotide sequence: TGTGCCAGCAGCCTCCGGGGTCCCGGAAACACCATATATTTT.